The next 12 T cell receptor beta chains were all read from a single sample in a study of blood T cell repertoires in COVID-19. Profiling relied on immunoSEQ multiplex PCR, and the TCRdb table lists in-frame clones only, not all of them. The table includes approximately 110,000 clones, around 86% detected once. The sequenced sample consisted of peripheral blood. Receptors were obtained from a man aged 35 to 55 with acute or convalescent COVID-19.

This chain links TRBV7-9 with TRBJ1-2, with a tentative D call TRBD1 (6 bases). The CDR3 is 14 residues long. Per germline, CDR1 SEHNR and CDR2 FQNEAQ (reference sequence). Trimming took 5 bases from V and 4 from J, leaving 14 bases between them. The DNA of the CDR3 is TGTGCCAGCAGCCCGTCTCGGACAGTCTATGGCTACACCTTC. Its translation: CASSPSRTVYGYTF.

The chain carries TRBV27 and TRBJ1-2, with D possibly TRBD1 on 6 matching bases. CDR3 length: 16 residues. Germline CDR1 and CDR2: MNHEY and SMNVEV (reference sequence). The V gene lost 0 bases and the J gene lost 4 bases, with 15 bases spanning the gap. Written as DNA, the CDR3 is TGTGCCAGCAGTTTATCTTTTGGGGGACACCCCTATGGCTACACCTTC. This gives the protein CASSLSFGGHPYGYTF.

This clone was detected once. The chain carries TRBV6-2 or TRBV6-3 and TRBJ2-6; 12 bases align to TRBD2. CDR3 length equals 18 residues. Germline CDR1 and CDR2: MNHEY and SVGEGT. V dropped 5 bases and J dropped 2; count of bases not matched to a gene: 7. The CDR3 protein is CASSHRASGGAGANVLTF. The CDR3 nucleotides are TGTGCCAGCAGTCACAGGGCTAGCGGGGGGGCTGGGGCCAACGTCCTGACTTTC.

V usage is TRBV10-3 and J usage is TRBJ2-5; weak D call: TRBD2 (7 bases). CDR1 and CDR2 (germline): ENHRY, SYGVKD. The CDR3 extends over 15 amino acids. Trimming removed 3 bases from V and 2 bases from J, with 13 bases in between. CDR3 DNA sequence: TGTGCCATCAGTGACCTGGGGGGGCGTCAAGAGACCCAGTACTTC. The encoded protein is CAISDLGGRQETQYF.

This clone was seen just once. The CDR3 DNA reads TGTGCCAGTAGTATTGCTCGGGGAGTCGGGCGGTGGGGTGAGCAGTTCTTC. It translates to CASSIARGVGRWGEQFF. This chain uses TRBV19 with TRBJ2-1; a possible D gene is TRBD2 (5 bases). The CDR3 is 17 residues long. Trimming removed 3 bases at V and 9 bases at J, with 24 bases between. Germline V lookup: CDR1 LNHDA, CDR2 SQIVND (reference sequence).

The chain joins TRBV3-1 (or the pseudogene TRBV3-2) to TRBJ1-2; 11 bases are shared with TRBD1. J lost 8 bases, V lost 1 base, and 3 bases had no gene match. Germline V gives CDR1 LGHDT, CDR2 YNNKEL (reference sequence). This CDR3 has 14 residues. For the CDR3, the DNA is TGTGCCAGCAGCCAAGTGGGACAGGGGGGAGGCTACACCTTC. Translating gives CASSQVGQGGGYTF.

The gene calls are TRBV5-1 and TRBJ2-1, with D unresolved. With 0 bases removed from V and 5 bases from J, the gap between germline ends came to 6 bases. The germline CDR1 and CDR2 sequences are SGHRS and YFSETQ. CDR3 length: 13 residues. Written as DNA, the CDR3 is TGCGCCAGCAGCTTGGTATCGGACAATGAGCAGTTCTTC. Amino acids: CASSLVSDNEQFF.

The gene calls are TRBV3-1 (or the pseudogene TRBV3-2) and TRBJ2-7; D unclear. In germline, CDR1 is LGHDT, CDR2 YNNKEL (reference sequence). V lost 2 bases to trimming and J lost 6 bases, with 5 bases between them. This CDR3 comprises 11 residues. The CDR3 DNA reads TGTGCCAGCAGCCAACAGCGCGAGCAGTACTTC. It specifies CASSQQREQYF.

The chain links TRBV30 to TRBJ2-5; maybe TRBD2 (6 bases). Germline CDR1 is GTSNPN and CDR2 is SVGIG (reference sequence). This CDR3 has 13 amino acids. Trimming shortened V by 2 bases and J by 5 bases, and 12 bases separated the two germline ends. The CDR3 nucleotides are TGTGCCTGGAGTAGGGAGGTGGGGGAGACCCAGTACTTC. Encoded protein: CAWSREVGETQYF.

The chain employs TRBV4-1 and TRBJ2-5; D gene uncertain. Deletions cut 5 bases from V and 1 base from J, with 11 bases between. This CDR3 is built from 14 residues. CDR1 is MGHRA and CDR2 is YSYEKL in the germline V gene. CDR3 sequence: CASSSLGVQETQYF. CDR3 in DNA: TGCGCCAGCAGCTCCCTCGGAGTCCAAGAGACCCAGTACTTC.

The genes are TRBV7-2 and TRBJ2-1, with 14 bases identical to TRBD2. J gave up 8 bases and V 4 bases, and 13 bases lay outside the gene matches. Germline V lookup: CDR1 SGHTA, CDR2 FQGNSA. The CDR3 is 18 amino acids. The CDR3 DNA reads as TGTGCCAGCAGCTACGGGGGACTAGCGGGGGCAAGCGGCGATGAGCAGTTCTTC. Amino acids: CASSYGGLAGASGDEQFF.

This clone has a single count. The V and J genes are TRBV10-3 and TRBJ2-3, with a tentative D call TRBD2 (6 bases). Trimming stripped 5 bases from V and 5 bases from J, with 14 bases between. This CDR3 comprises 14 residues. Germline CDR1 ENHRY, CDR2 SYGVKD. The CDR3 protein is CAISHTGGGDTQYF. CDR3 in DNA: TGTGCCATCAGTCATACCGGGGGAGGAGATACGCAGTATTTT.